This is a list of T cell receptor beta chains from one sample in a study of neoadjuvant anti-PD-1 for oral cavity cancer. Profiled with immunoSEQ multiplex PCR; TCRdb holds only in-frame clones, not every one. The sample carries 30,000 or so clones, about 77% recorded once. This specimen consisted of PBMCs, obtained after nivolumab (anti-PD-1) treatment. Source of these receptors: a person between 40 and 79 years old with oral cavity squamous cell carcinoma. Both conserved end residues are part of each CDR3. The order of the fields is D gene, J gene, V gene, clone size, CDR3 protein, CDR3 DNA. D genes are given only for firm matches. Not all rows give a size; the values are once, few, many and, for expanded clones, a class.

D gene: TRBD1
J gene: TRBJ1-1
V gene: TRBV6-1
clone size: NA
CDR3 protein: CASSAMGQRTRDTEAFF
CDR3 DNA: TGTGCCAGCAGTGCTATGGGACAGCGGACCCGGGACACTGAAGCTTTCTTT

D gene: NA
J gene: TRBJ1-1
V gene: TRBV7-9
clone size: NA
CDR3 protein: CASSLVNTEAFF
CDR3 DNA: TGTGCCAGCAGCTTAGTGAACACTGAAGCTTTCTTT

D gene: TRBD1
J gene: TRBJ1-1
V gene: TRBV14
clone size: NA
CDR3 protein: CASSQDRTGRAFF
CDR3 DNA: TGTGCCAGCAGCCAAGACCGGACAGGGAGAGCTTTCTTT

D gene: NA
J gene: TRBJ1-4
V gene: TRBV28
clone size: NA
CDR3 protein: CASRKPGSNEKLFF
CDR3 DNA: TGTGCCAGCAGAAAGCCGGGGAGTAATGAAAAACTGTTTTTT

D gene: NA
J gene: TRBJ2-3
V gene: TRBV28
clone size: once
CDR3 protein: CASSLITGASTDTQYF
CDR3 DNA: TGTGCCAGCAGCTTAATTACGGGTGCTAGCACAGATACGCAGTATTTT

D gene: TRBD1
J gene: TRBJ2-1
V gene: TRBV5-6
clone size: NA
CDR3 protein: CASSGGVGDRKQFF
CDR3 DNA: TGTGCCAGCAGCGGGGGAGTGGGGGACAGAAAGCAGTTCTTC

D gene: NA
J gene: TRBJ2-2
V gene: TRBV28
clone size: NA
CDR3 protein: CASSLSPSANTGELFF
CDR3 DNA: TGTGCCAGCAGTTTATCTCCTAGCGCGAACACCGGGGAGCTGTTTTTT

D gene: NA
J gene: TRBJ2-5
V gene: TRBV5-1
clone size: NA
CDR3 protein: CASSFASQETQYF
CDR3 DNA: TGCGCCAGCAGCTTCGCCAGCCAAGAGACCCAGTACTTC

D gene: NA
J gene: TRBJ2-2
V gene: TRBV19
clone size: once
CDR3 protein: CASSIVYSVANTGELFF
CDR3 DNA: TGTGCCAGTAGTATTGTCTATTCGGTGGCCAACACCGGGGAGCTGTTTTTT

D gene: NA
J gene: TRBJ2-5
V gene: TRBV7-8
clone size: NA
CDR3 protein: CASSLGAGWQETQYF
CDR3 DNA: TGTGCCAGCAGCTTAGGGGCAGGTTGGCAAGAGACCCAGTACTTC

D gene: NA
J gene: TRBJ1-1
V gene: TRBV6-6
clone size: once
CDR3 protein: CASSYGDNMNTEAFF
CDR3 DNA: TGTGCCAGCAGTTACGGGGACAACATGAACACTGAAGCTTTCTTT

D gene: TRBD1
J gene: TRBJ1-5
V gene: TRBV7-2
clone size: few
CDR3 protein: CASSRGTGNQPQHF
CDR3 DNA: TGTGCCAGCAGCCGGGGGACAGGGAATCAGCCCCAGCATTTT

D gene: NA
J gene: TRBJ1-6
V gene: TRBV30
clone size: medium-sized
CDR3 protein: CAWIPRLGVSPLHF
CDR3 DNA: TGTGCCTGGATTCCACGCCTGGGGGTTTCACCCCTCCACTTT

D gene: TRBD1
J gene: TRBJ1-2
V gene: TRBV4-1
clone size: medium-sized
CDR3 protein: CASREGQTSPWIGYTF
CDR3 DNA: TGCGCCAGCAGAGAGGGACAGACGTCACCCTGGATAGGCTACACCTTC

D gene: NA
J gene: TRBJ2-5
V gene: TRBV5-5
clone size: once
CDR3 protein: CASSLYQETQYF
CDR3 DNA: TGTGCCAGCAGCTTGTATCAAGAGACCCAGTACTTC

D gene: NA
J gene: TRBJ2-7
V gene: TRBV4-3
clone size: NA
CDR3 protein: CASSQDTRGGWDYEQYF
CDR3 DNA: TGCGCCAGCAGCCAAGATACAAGGGGAGGTTGGGACTACGAGCAGTACTTC

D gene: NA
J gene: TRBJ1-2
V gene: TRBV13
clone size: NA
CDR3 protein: CASSDRTARGNGYTF
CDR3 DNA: TGTGCCAGCAGCGACCGGACAGCCCGGGGGAATGGCTACACCTTC

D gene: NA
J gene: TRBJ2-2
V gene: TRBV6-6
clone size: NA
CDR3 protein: CATNAFTGELFF
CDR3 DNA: TGTGCCACCAACGCTTTCACCGGGGAGCTGTTTTTT

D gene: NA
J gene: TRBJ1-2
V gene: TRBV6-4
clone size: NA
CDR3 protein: CASIISGGEGGYTF
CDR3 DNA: TGTGCCAGCATCATTAGCGGGGGAGAGGGTGGCTACACCTTC

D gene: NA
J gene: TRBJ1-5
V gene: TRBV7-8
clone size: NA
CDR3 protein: CASSRIQGNGHF
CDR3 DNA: TGTGCCAGCAGCAGAATACAGGGAAATGGGCATTTT

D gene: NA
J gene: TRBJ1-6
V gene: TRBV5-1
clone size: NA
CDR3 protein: CASSLEAGVYNSPLHF
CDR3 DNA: TGCGCCAGCAGCTTGGAGGCAGGGGTCTATAATTCACCCCTCCACTTT

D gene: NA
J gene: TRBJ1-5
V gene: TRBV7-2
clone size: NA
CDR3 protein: CASSLGGTGNQPQHF
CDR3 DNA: TGTGCCAGCAGCTTAGGAGGGACGGGCAATCAGCCCCAGCATTTT

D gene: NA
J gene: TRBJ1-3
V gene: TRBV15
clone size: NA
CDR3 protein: CATSRDPGAGNTIYF
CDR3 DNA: TGTGCCACCAGCAGAGATCCGGGCGCTGGAAACACCATATATTTT

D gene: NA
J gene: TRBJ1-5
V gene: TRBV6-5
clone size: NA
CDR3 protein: CASSLRYSNQPQHF
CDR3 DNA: TGTGCCAGCAGTCTGCGATATAGCAATCAGCCCCAGCATTTT

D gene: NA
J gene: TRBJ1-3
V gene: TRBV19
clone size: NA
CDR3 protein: CASSIASGSSGNTIYF
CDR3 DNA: TGTGCCAGTAGTATAGCATCTGGGAGCTCTGGAAACACCATATATTTT

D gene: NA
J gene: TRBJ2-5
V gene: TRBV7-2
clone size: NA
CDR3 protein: CASSRGGGVQETQYF
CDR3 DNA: TGTGCCAGCAGCCGAGGGGGTGGAGTCCAAGAGACCCAGTACTTC

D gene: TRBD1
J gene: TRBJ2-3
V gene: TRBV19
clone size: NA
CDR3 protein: CASWDRVTDTQYF
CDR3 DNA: TGTGCCAGCTGGGACAGGGTCACAGATACGCAGTATTTT

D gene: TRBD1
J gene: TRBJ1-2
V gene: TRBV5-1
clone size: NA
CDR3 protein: CASSREPTGAGGYGYTF
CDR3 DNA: TGCGCCAGCAGCCGAGAACCAACAGGGGCAGGTGGCTATGGCTACACCTTC

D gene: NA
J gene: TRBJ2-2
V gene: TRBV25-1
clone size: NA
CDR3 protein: CASSAGSGPTGELFF
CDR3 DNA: TGTGCCAGCAGTGCGGGTTCCGGCCCCACCGGGGAGCTGTTTTTT

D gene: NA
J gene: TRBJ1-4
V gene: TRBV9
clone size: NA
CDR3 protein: CASSVSGGKEKLFF
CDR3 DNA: TGTGCCAGCAGCGTATCTGGGGGGAAGGAAAAACTGTTTTTT

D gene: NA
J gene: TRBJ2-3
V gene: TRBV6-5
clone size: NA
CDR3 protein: CASSYWRQRDYTQYF
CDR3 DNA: TGTGCCAGCAGTTACTGGAGACAGAGGGATTATACGCAGTATTTT